A single TCR beta chain is shown here with its context. Only a few counts were recorded for this clonotype. Its antigen is not yet known. No quality values exist for individual bases; no much larger clone is one base distant. Receptor amplification or capture employed RACE. These reads were obtained on a NextSeq 500. During library preparation, unique molecular identifiers were attached to individual cDNA molecules so that TCRs could be counted in a quantitative, reproducible way. For every blood RNA sample, sequencing covered both the TCR alpha and TCR beta chains. Per the source publication's procedure: Samples had a median of roughly 91,000 TCRs, with a range from roughly 23,224 to 700,000. V, J and CDR3 annotation of the TCR reads was performed with the Decombinator software suite. To make PS versus PT1 abundance plots, every sample was subsampled to the same number of TCRs (28,000). TCRs were defined as expanded if absent before sensitization and observed at least eight times at the 2-week time point. Using fastp at Q25 and MiXCR, TCRdb reprocessed the public reads and kept productive beta chains. Each entry merges the rows of one CDR3 protein and shows their most common DNA and genes. These V and J calls derive from TCRdb rather than the authors' analysis. The sample table contains around 75,000 distinct CDR3 sequences; only one count was recorded for about 12% of them. About 4% of the sample rests with the top ten.

This specimen's time point label, per the study, means: patch test 1, 2 weeks after DPC sensitization. Sample treatment or condition, as interpreted from the label and publication: therapeutic diphenylcyclopropenone sensitization with weekly scalp DPC. At each patch-test visit, blood was drawn before the patch test was applied. To be eligible, patients had to be aged 18 to 70, diagnosed with alopecia and judged suitable for DPC therapy, while pregnant patients were excluded. Total RNA was extracted from unfractionated whole blood that had been collected in Tempus Blood RNA tubes. This sample was taken from a study of human T cells and chemical hapten exposure (dated by TCRdb to the early 2020s). At the level of the whole study: For sensitization, 2% DPC in acetone was applied to an approximately 2 cm by approximately 2 cm area of upper inner arm skin. Throughout the study period of 20 to 25 weeks, patients also received therapeutic DPC doses to the scalp every week. Patch testing was performed on the upper back with Finn chambers containing 0.01% DPC, and the patch tests were scored after 6 days according to International Contact Dermatitis Research Group standards. Most of the patients in the cohort were female, and the cohort covered alopecia areata with under or over 50% scalp involvement, alopecia totalis and alopecia universalis. Libraries were pooled for sequencing, and per-sample TCR yields varied mainly because of small differences in library volumes within the pool. In alopecia patients, the study followed how the peripheral blood TCR repertoire changed in vivo over primary and secondary sensitization to diphenylcyclopropenone (DPC), a hapten. Blood samples were taken from patients before sensitization (week 0) and at 2, 6 and about 24 weeks after DPC sensitization. Twenty-nine alopecia patients provided blood for TCR sequencing at one to four time points (pre-sensitization, 2, 6 and 24 weeks).

Paper-wide results and their limitations: After repeated subsampling, changes were observed in the strength of the expansion versus patch-test correlation and in the threshold at which the correlation became significant. Because all patients had alopecia, a presumed autoimmune disease, the immune response of the patients might differ from that of healthy individuals. The number of PT1 expanded TCRs positively correlated with patch test score, significant at thresholds 8, 16 and 32 but not 4. No change with DPC sensitization was found in the number of TCRs above 1 in 1000 frequency, and no evidence of global repertoire structure alterations was found. Significantly more large CDR3 similarity clusters were formed by expanded TCRs than by pre-sensitization or healthy control sets, consistent with antigen-driven responses.

The sequence came from a woman aged 60-75 years with alopecia areata. Some clones in this sample may be carry-over from other donors' samples. The sample here was whole blood, taken in connection with sensitization to the hapten diphenylcyclopropenone (DPC).

The nucleotide sequence is given as TGTGCCAGCAGCTCTCCCAACCGGGTCAATGAAGCTTTCTTT. This encodes CASSSPNRVNEAFF. This chain joins TRBV7-2 to TRBJ1-1; no D gene is confidently identified. CDR1 SGHTA and CDR2 FQGNSA are derived from the germline V gene. From the cysteine through the phenylalanine, the CDR3 covers 14 amino acids. Only the CDR3 region is kept as DNA, spanning 42 bases read in frame from base 1. V sheds 4 bases and J sheds 7 bases, leaving 16 bases between their ends.